This T cell receptor (beta chain) was recorded in a study of T cell changes during pregnancy in multiple sclerosis (dated by TCRdb to about 2019). Regarding the research as a whole: Changes in the T cell repertoire over the course of pregnancy were examined in this study in women with multiple sclerosis.

Libraries were made using the immunoSEQ multiplex PCR assay. TCRdb retrieved this table from immuneACCESS and kept in-frame rearrangements only. Not all clones are present; in checked studies, unresolved V genes account for under half, and no reason is known for the remainder. The sample table records tens of thousands of clones; approximately 92% of these occur just once. Less than 4% of the sample lies in the top ten. Including the terminal cysteine and phenylalanine, the CDR3 comprises 13 residues. Kept here is only the CDR3 DNA, which spans 39 bases and is read in frame from base 1. V loses 4 bases of germline sequence and J loses 1 base, and the interval between the two ends is 7 bases. CDR1 and CDR2 are drawn from the germline V gene (reference sequence): MNHEY, SMNVEV. Comments on this clone: Its target antigen remains unknown. No base-level quality is on record; no much larger clone is a single base apart.

This specimen consisted of CD8+ T cells from peripheral blood mononuclear cells, obtained in the third trimester of pregnancy. This receptor was obtained from a female donor in good health, enrolled as a control in a pregnancy study. The chain uses TRBV27 and TRBJ1-1; TRBD1 is a possible D gene, resting on 5 matching bases. The nucleotide sequence is given as TGTGCCAGCAGTTGGACACAGAACACTGAAGCTTTCTTT. Its protein product is CASSWTQNTEAFF.